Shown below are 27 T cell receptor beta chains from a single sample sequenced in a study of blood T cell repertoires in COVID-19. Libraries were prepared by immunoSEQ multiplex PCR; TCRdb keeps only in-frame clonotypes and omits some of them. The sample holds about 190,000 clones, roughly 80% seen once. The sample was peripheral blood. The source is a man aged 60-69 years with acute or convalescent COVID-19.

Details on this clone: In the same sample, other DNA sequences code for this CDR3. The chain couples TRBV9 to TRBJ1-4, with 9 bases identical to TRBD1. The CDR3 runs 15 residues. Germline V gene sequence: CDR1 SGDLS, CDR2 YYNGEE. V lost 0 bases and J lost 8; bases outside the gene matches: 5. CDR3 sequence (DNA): TGTGCCAGCAGCGTAGGGGGGACAGGGAACGAAAAACTGTTTTTT. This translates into CASSVGGTGNEKLFF.

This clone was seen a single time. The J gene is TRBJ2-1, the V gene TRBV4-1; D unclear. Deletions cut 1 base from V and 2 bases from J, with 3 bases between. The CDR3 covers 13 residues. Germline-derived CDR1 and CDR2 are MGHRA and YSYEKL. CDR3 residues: CASSQAAYNEQFF. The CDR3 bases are TGCGCCAGCAGCCAAGCGGCCTACAATGAGCAGTTCTTC.

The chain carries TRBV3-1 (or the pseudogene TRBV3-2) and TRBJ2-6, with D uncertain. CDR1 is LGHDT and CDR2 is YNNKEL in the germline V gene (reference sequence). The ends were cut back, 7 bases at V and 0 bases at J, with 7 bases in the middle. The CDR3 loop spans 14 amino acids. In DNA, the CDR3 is TGTGCCAGCATCCCGAGCTCTGGGGCCAACGTCCTGACTTTC. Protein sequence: CASIPSSGANVLTF.

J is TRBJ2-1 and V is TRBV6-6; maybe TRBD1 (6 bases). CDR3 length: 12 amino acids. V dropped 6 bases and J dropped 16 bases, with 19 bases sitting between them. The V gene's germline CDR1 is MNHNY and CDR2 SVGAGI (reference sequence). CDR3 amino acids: CASRSTGTLVFF. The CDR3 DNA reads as TGTGCCAGCAGATCAACAGGGACCCTAGTATTCTTC.

The CDR3 DNA reads TGCGCCAGCAGCTATAGCCCGACAGGGTTGAACACTGAAGCTTTCTTT. It specifies CASSYSPTGLNTEAFF. This chain connects TRBV5-1 to TRBJ1-1, with 7 nucleotides matching TRBD1. The trim removed 3 bases at V and 0 bases at J, leaving 8 bases unmatched. This CDR3 is built from 16 residues. In germline, CDR1 is SGHRS, CDR2 YFSETQ.

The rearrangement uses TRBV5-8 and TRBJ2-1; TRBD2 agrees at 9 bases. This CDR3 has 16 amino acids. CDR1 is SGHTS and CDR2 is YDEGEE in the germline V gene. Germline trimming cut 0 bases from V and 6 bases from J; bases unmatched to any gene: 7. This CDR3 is CASSLVRGRAANEQFF. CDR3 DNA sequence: TGTGCCAGCAGCTTGGTTCGCGGGAGGGCGGCCAATGAGCAGTTCTTC.

The CDR3: CASSLFLEAFF. CDR3 DNA sequence: TGTGCCAGCAGTTTATTTCTTGAAGCTTTCTTT. The chain has TRBV12-3 or TRBV12-4 and TRBJ1-1, with D uncertain. V was clipped by 2 bases and J by 7 bases, with 5 bases between them. The CDR3 covers 11 residues.

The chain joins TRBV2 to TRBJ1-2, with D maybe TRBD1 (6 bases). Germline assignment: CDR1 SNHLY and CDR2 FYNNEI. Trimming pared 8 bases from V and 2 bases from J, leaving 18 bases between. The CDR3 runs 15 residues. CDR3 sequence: CASFISGAENYGYTF. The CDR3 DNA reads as TGTGCCAGCTTCATTTCAGGGGCGGAAAACTATGGCTACACCTTC. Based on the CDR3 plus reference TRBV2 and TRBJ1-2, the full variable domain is EPEVTQTPSHQVTQMGQEVILRCVPISNHLYFYWYRQILGQKVEFLVSFYNNEISEKSEIFDDQFSVERPDGSNFTLKIRSTKLEDSAMYFCASFISGAENYGYTFGSGTRLTVV.

In DNA form, the CDR3 reads TGTGCCAGCAGTGCACTAGCGACGGGCTACAATGAGCAGTTCTTC. This gives the protein CASSALATGYNEQFF. The rearrangement links TRBV6-4 to TRBJ2-1, with 7 bases identical to TRBD2. This CDR3 spans 15 amino acids. The germline gives CDR1 MRHNA, CDR2 SNTAGT. Trimming took 4 bases from V and 3 from J; bases not matched to a gene: 6.

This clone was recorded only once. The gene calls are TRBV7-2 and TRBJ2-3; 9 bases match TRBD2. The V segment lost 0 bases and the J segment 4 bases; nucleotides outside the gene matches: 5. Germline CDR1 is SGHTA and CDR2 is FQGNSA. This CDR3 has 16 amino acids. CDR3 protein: CASSLASGSVPDTQYF. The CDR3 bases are TGTGCCAGCAGCTTAGCTAGCGGGAGTGTGCCAGATACGCAGTATTTT.

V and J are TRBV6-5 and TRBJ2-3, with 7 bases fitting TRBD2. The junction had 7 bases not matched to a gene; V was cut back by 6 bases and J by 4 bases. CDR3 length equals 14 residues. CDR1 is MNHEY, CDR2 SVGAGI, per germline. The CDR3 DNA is TGTGCCAGCAGCTCGGGGGGACCCGCAGATACGCAGTATTTT. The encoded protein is CASSSGGPADTQYF.

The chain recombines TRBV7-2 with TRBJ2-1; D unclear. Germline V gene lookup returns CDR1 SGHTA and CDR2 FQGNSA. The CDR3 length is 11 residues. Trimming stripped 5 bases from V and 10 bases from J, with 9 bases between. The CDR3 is CASSPLVEQFF. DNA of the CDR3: TGTGCCAGCAGCCCCCTTGTAGAGCAGTTCTTC.

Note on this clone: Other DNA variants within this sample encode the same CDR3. CDR3: CASSPGTSGRETQYF. The CDR3, as DNA: TGTGCCAGCTCACCAGGGACTAGCGGCCGGGAGACCCAGTACTTC. J is TRBJ2-5 and V is TRBV18; 11 positions match TRBD2. Germline CDR1 KGHSH, CDR2 LQKENI. This CDR3 has 15 amino acids. V was clipped by 2 bases and J by 5 bases; unmatched bases: 4.

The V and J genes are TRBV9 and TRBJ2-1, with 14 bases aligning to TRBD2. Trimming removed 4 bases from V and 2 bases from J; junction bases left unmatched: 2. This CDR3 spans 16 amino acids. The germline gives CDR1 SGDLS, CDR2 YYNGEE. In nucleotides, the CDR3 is TGTGCCAGCAGCTTGACTAGCGGGAGGGCCTACAATGAGCAGTTCTTC. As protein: CASSLTSGRAYNEQFF. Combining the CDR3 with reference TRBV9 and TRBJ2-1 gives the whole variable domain DSGVTQTPKHLITATGQRVTLRCSPRSGDLSVYWYQQSLDQGLQFLIQYYNGEERAKGNILERFSAQQFPDLHSELNLSSLELGDSALYFCASSLTSGRAYNEQFFGPGTRLTVL.

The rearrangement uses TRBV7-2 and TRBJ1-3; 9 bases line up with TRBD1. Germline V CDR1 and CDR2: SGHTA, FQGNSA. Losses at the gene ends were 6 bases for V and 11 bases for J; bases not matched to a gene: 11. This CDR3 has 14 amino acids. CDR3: CASSPGQGVLAIYF. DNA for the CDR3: TGTGCCAGCAGTCCGGGACAGGGAGTTCTGGCCATATATTTT. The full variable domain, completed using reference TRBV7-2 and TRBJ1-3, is GAGVSQSPSNKVTEKGKDVELRCDPISGHTALYWYRQSLGQGLEFLIYFQGNSAPDKSGLPSDRFSAERTGGSVSTLTIQRTQQEDSAVYLCASSPGQGVLAIYFGEGSWLTVV.

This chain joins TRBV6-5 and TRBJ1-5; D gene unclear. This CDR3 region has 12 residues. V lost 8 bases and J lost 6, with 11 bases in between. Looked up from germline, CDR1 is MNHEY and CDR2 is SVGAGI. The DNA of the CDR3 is TGTGCCAGCGGTACAGCTTCTCAGCCCCAGCATTTT. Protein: CASGTASQPQHF.

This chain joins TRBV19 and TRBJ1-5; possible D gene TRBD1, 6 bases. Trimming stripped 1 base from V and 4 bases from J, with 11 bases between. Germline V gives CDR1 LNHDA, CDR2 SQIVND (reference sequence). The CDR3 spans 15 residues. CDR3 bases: TGTGCCAGTAGTATAGGAGACAGGCTTAATCAGCCCCAGCATTTT. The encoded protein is CASSIGDRLNQPQHF.

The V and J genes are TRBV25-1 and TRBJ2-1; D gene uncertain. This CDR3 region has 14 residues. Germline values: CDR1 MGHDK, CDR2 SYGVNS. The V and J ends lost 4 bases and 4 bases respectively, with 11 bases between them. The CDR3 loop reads CASSGQIGYNEQFF. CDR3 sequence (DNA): TGTGCCAGCAGTGGTCAGATCGGGTACAATGAGCAGTTCTTC.

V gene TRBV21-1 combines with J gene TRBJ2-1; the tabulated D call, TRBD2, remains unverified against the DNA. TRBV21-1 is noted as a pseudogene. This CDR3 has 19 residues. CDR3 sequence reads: CASSKGVAGDMSSYNEQFF. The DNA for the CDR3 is TGTGCCAGCAGCAAAGGAGTAGCGGGGGACATGAGCTCCTACAATGAGCAGTTCTTC.

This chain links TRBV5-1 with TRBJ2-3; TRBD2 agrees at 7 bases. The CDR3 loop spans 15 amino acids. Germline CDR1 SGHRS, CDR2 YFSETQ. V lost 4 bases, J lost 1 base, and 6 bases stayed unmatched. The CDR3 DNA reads TGCGCCAGCAGCCCCGGCCTAGCGGGCACAGATACGCAGTATTTT. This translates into CASSPGLAGTDTQYF.

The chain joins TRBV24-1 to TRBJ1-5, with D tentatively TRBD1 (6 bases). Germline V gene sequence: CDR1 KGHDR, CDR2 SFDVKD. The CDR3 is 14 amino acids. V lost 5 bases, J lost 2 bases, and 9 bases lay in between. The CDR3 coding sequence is TGTGCCACCAGTGGGGGGCCAGGCAATCAGCCCCAGCATTTT. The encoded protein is CATSGGPGNQPQHF.

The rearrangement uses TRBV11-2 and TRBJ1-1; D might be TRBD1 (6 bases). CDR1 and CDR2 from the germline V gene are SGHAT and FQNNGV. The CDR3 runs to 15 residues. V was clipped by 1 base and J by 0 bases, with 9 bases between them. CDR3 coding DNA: TGTGCCAGCAGCTTAGCAGGGGCCCTGAACACTGAAGCTTTCTTT. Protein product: CASSLAGALNTEAFF.

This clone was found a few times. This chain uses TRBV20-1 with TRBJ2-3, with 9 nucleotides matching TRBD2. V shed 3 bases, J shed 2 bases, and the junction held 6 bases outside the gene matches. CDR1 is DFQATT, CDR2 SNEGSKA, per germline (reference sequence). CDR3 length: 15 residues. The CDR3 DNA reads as TGCAGTGCTAGTGAAGCGGGAGGTCCCACAGATACGCAGTATTTT. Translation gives CSASEAGGPTDTQYF.

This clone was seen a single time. CDR3 nucleotides: TGTGCCAGCAGCCAAGTCCTTCGAGCGGGAGCGGGAACAATCAATGAGCAGTTCTTC. Its translation is CASSQVLRAGAGTINEQFF. The V and J genes are TRBV3-1 (or the pseudogene TRBV3-2) and TRBJ2-1, with 8 nucleotides matching TRBD2. This CDR3 has 19 residues. Germline values: CDR1 LGHDT, CDR2 YNNKEL (reference sequence). Trimming took 1 base from V and 6 from J; bases not matched to a gene: 17.

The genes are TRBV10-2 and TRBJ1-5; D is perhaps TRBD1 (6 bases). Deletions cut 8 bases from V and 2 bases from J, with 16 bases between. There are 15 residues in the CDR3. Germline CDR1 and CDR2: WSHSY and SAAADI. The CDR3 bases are TGCGCCAGCCGGGGCGGGGGGCAGGGCAATCAGCCCCAGCATTTT. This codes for CASRGGGQGNQPQHF.

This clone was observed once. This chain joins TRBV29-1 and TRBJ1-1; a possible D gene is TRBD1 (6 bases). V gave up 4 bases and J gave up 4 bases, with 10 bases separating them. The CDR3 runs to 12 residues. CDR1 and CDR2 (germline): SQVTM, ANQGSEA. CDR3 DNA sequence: TGCAGCGTTGGGGGGCAGTCCACTGAAGCTTTCTTT. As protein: CSVGGQSTEAFF.

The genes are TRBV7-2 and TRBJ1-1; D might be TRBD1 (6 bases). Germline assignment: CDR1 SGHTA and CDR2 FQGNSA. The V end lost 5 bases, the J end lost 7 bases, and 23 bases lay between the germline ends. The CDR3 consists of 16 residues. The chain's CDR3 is CASSPQAGRGYGEAFF. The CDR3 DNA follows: TGTGCCAGCAGCCCACAGGCCGGCAGGGGCTACGGTGAAGCTTTCTTT.